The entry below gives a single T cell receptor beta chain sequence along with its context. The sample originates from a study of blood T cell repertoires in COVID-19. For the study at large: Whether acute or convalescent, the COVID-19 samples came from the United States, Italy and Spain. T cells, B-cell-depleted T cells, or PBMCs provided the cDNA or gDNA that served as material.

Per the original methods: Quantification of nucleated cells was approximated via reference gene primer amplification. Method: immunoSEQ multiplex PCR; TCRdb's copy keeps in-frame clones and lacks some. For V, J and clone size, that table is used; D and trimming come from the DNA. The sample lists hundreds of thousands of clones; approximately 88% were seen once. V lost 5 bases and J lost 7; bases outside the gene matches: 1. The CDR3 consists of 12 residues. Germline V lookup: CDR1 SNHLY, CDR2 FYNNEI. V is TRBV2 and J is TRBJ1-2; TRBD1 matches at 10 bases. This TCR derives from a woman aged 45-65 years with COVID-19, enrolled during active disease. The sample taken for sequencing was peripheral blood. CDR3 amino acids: CASSRQGAGYTF. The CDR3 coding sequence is TGTGCCAGCAGTCGACAGGGGGCTGGCTACACCTTC.